The clone carrying this TCR beta chain was detected once. How the authors handled the data: By means of reference gene primer amplification, nucleated cell counts were estimated. Data came from immunoSEQ multiplex PCR; TCRdb stores just in-frame clones and leaves some out. V and J calls and clone size are as listed in that table; D and trimming were resolved from the DNA. Of about 400,000 clones listed, around 90% were seen once; the top ten hold over 2%. Enrolled through a virtual design, the participants were between about 18 and 89 years of age and came from about two dozen US areas. The data originate from a study of blood T cell repertoires in COVID-19. The wider study: The United States, Italy and Spain were the sources of the acute and convalescent COVID-19 samples.

V lost 5 bases, J lost 2 bases, and 5 bases stayed unmatched. Germline CDR1 is LNHDA and CDR2 is SQIVND (reference sequence). The CDR3 covers 14 residues. The specimen sequenced was PBMCs or T cells enriched from blood (not recorded which). The chain uses TRBV19 and TRBJ2-5; 7 bases line up with TRBD2. This clonotype originated in a woman in her thirties or forties with acute COVID-19. CDR3 protein: CASSSGLPQETQYF. The CDR3 coding sequence is TGTGCCAGTAGTTCGGGACTACCACAAGAGACCCAGTACTTC.